These 24 T cell receptor beta chains were all obtained from the same sample, sequenced in a study of early T cells in non-severe SARS-CoV-2 infection. TCRdb re-called the 5' RACE reads with MiXCR, one entry per CDR3 protein. Here the sample spans tens of thousands of distinct CDR3 sequences, 8% to 9.5% being singletons. The sequenced material came from whole blood. The receptors stem from an adult who was a healthcare worker with PCR-confirmed SARS-CoV-2 infection or an uninfected control (not recorded which).

This clonotype appeared many times. The genes are TRBV4-2 and TRBJ2-1; 11 bases line up with TRBD2. V was clipped by 1 base and J by 6 bases; unmatched bases: 2. The CDR3 runs 15 residues. In germline, CDR1 is LGHNA, CDR2 YNFKEQ. The CDR3 is CASSQVGTSGNEQFF. DNA for the CDR3: TGTGCCAGCAGCCAAGTTGGGACTAGCGGCAATGAGCAGTTCTTC.

Note on this clonotype: Possible read error: a much larger clone is one base away. The chain couples TRBV7-6 to TRBJ2-2; 7 bases align to TRBD2. Per germline, CDR1 SGHVS and CDR2 FNYEAQ. The CDR3 extends over 17 amino acids. CDR3 coding DNA: TGTGCCACCAGCTTTTCGTCATGGCTAGCGGAAAACGGGGAGCTGTTTTTT. This gives the protein CATSFSSWLAENGELFF.

The chain has TRBV6-2 or TRBV6-3 and TRBJ2-7; TRBD2 matches 8 bases. CDR1 is MNHEY, CDR2 SVGEGT, per germline. This CDR3 has 17 residues. V gave up 2 bases and J gave up 0 bases; unmatched junction bases: 9. The CDR3 DNA is TGTGCCAGCAGTTACCCGTCCAAAGCGGGAGTCTCCTACGAGCAGTACTTC. This sequence encodes CASSYPSKAGVSYEQYF.

As DNA, the CDR3 is TGTGCCAGCAGCCGCTACAGCCGCGCAGATACGCAGTATTTT. This codes for CASSRYSRADTQYF. This chain links TRBV7-2 with TRBJ2-3; D ambiguous. V was shortened by 5 bases and J by 4 bases, with 13 bases between the two germline ends. CDR1 SGHTA and CDR2 FQGNSA come from the germline V gene. The CDR3 totals 14 residues. Looking up the rest from reference TRBV7-2 and TRBJ2-3 gives the full variable domain: GAGVSQSPSNKVTEKGKDVELRCDPISGHTALYWYRQSLGQGLEFLIYFQGNSAPDKSGLPSDRFSAERTGGSVSTLTIQRTQQEDSAVYLCASSRYSRADTQYFGPGTRLTVL.

The chain is built from TRBV28 and TRBJ2-1, with 11 bases that match TRBD2. The CDR3 has 15 amino acids. The V and J ends lost 6 bases and 8 bases, in that order; junction bases with no gene match: 9. Germline CDR1 and CDR2: MDHEN and SYDVKM. Here the CDR3 reads CASRRLGLAADEQFF. The CDR3 nucleotides are TGTGCCAGCAGAAGATTGGGACTAGCGGCTGATGAGCAGTTCTTC.

This clonotype occurred many times. This chain joins TRBV19 and TRBJ2-5; TRBD1 agrees at 7 bases. Germline loops: CDR1 LNHDA, CDR2 SQIVND (reference sequence). The trim removed 4 bases at V and 1 base at J, leaving 6 bases unmatched. This CDR3 is 15 amino acids long. The CDR3 DNA reads as TGTGCCAGTAGTACTCCGGGACAGATCCAAGAGACCCAGTACTTC. Its translation is CASSTPGQIQETQYF.

This clonotype was recorded a few times. V gene TRBV19 combines with J gene TRBJ2-5; D might be TRBD1 or TRBD2, each matching 6 bases. The germline V and J ends were trimmed by 6 bases and 4 bases, with 18 bases remaining between them. This CDR3 has 15 residues. The germline V gene has CDR1 LNHDA and CDR2 SQIVND (reference sequence). The CDR3, as DNA: TGTGCCAGTAGACTACGACGGGGGCGCATAGAGACCCAGTACTTC. It yields the protein CASRLRRGRIETQYF.

This clonotype came up many times. Here the CDR3 reads CSAPTGDHVLWNEQFF. CDR3 bases: TGCAGTGCCCCGACCGGGGACCACGTCTTGTGGAATGAGCAGTTCTTC. The chain has TRBV20-1 and TRBJ2-1; D might be TRBD1 or TRBD2, each matching 5 bases. CDR1 and CDR2 (germline): DFQATT, SNEGSKA (reference sequence). The length of the CDR3 is 16 residues. V gave up 6 bases and J gave up 7 bases, with 25 bases separating them.

This clonotype has a count of ten or more. The V and J genes are TRBV24-1 and TRBJ2-2; weak D call: TRBD2 (5 bases). Germline V lookup: CDR1 KGHDR, CDR2 SFDVKD. The length of the CDR3 is 13 residues. V was trimmed by 7 bases and J by 9 bases, leaving 14 bases between them. The CDR3 sequence: CATSPDSVRELFF. CDR3 DNA sequence: TGTGCCACCAGCCCGGACTCGGTCCGGGAGCTGTTTTTT.

The chain joins TRBV28 to TRBJ2-3; D is perhaps TRBD1 or TRBD2 (7 bases each). There are 14 residues in the CDR3. Germline V gene data show CDR1 as MDHEN and CDR2 as SYDVKM. The V end was cut by 6 bases, the J end by 5 bases, with 15 bases between. CDR3 nucleotides: TGTGCCAGCAGGCATCAGGGGGGGGAAGATACGCAGTATTTT. Translation gives CASRHQGGEDTQYF.

The sample holds many counts of this clonotype. The chain recombines TRBV20-1 with TRBJ1-2; no reliable D call. The V and J ends lost 0 bases and 4 bases respectively, with 12 bases between them. From germline, CDR1 is DFQATT and CDR2 SNEGSKA (reference sequence). CDR3 length: 14 residues. The chain's CDR3 is CSARDWEQFYGYTF. As DNA, the CDR3 is TGCAGTGCTAGAGATTGGGAGCAATTCTATGGCTACACCTTC.

This clonotype was observed a few times. V is TRBV10-2 and J is TRBJ1-2; a possible D gene is TRBD1 (6 bases). Per the germline V gene, CDR1 is WSHSY and CDR2 is SAAADI. This CDR3 has 12 residues. Trimming cost V 6 bases and J 8 bases, with 13 bases left between them. This chain's CDR3 is CASSPTGGGYTF. CDR3 nucleotide sequence: TGCGCCAGCAGCCCGACAGGTGGGGGCTACACCTTC.

This clonotype has a handful of counts. This chain joins TRBV3-1 and TRBJ2-7, with unresolved D. This CDR3 is 14 amino acids long. The V gene's germline CDR1 is LGHDT and CDR2 YNNKEL (reference sequence). With 2 bases removed from V and 0 bases from J, the gap between germline ends came to 8 bases. CDR3 protein: CASSQLFSSYEQYF. The DNA of the CDR3 is TGTGCCAGCAGCCAACTGTTCAGCTCCTACGAGCAGTACTTC.

This clonotype has ten or more counts. This chain uses TRBV11-2 with TRBJ2-5, with D perhaps matching TRBD1 or TRBD2 (5 bases each). The CDR3 contains 16 residues. Germline loops: CDR1 SGHAT, CDR2 FQNNGV. Between the trimmed V and J ends, which lost 3 bases and 7 bases, there was a span of 21 bases. The CDR3 DNA follows: TGTGCCAGCAGCTTCGAAAGGGACGGACGGTACGGGACCCAGTACTTC. It is translated as CASSFERDGRYGTQYF.

This clonotype was observed many times. This sequence joins TRBV2 and TRBJ2-7, with TRBD1 identical over 7 bases. Trimming took 7 bases from V and 0 from J; bases not matched to a gene: 6. The V gene's germline CDR1 is SNHLY and CDR2 FYNNEI. The CDR3 sequence is 14 residues long. This CDR3 reads CASTLDRSSYEQYF. DNA of the CDR3: TGTGCCAGCACCCTGGACAGGAGCTCCTACGAGCAGTACTTC.

The chain has TRBV27 and TRBJ1-6; D is uncertain. V was shortened by 6 bases and J by 7 bases, with 10 bases between the two germline ends. This CDR3 is 13 amino acids long. The V gene's germline CDR1 is MNHEY and CDR2 SMNVEV (reference sequence). The CDR3 loop is CASSRSGNSPLHF. As DNA, the CDR3 is TGTGCCAGCAGCCGTTCGGGGAATTCACCCCTCCACTTT.

Ten or more counts support this clonotype. The DNA of the CDR3 is TGTGCCAGCTCACCACACCGGGACAGCTACGAGCAGTACTTC. Translation gives CASSPHRDSYEQYF. The chain recombines TRBV18 with TRBJ2-7, with TRBD1 matching over 7 bases. The V gene end was trimmed by 1 base and the J gene end by 3 bases; junction bases not matched to a gene: 3. CDR3 length: 14 amino acids. The germline V gene has CDR1 KGHSH and CDR2 LQKENI.

This clonotype occurred many times. The J gene is TRBJ2-4, the V gene TRBV20-1, with a possible D match to TRBD2 (5 bases). Germline CDR1 is DFQATT and CDR2 is SNEGSKA (reference sequence). The germline V and J ends were trimmed by 6 bases and 6 bases, with 12 bases remaining between them. The CDR3 has 12 amino acids. CDR3 loop: CSAILAGNIQYF. The CDR3 DNA reads TGCAGTGCAATCCTTGCGGGAAACATTCAGTACTTC.

This clonotype was found many times. The chain has TRBV4-1 and TRBJ1-4; D perhaps matches TRBD1 (6 bases). V shed 6 bases and J shed 9 bases, with 17 bases lying between them. The germline V gene encodes CDR1 MGHRA and CDR2 YSYEKL. The CDR3 length is 14 residues. Here the CDR3 DNA reads TGCGCCAGCAGAGGGGACACAATAAGGAAAAAACTGTTTTTT. Its protein is CASRGDTIRKKLFF.

This sequence joins TRBV7-8 and TRBJ2-7; 9 positions match TRBD2. Germline lookup yields CDR1 SGHVS and CDR2 FQNEAQ. The CDR3 spans 20 residues. Trimming cost V 1 base and J 3 bases; bases outside gene matches: 19. As DNA, the CDR3 is TGTGCCAGCAGCTTAGGGGCTAGCGGGATAGTCCGACGATCGTTCTACGAGCAGTACTTC. Residues: CASSLGASGIVRRSFYEQYF.

The sample holds many counts of this clonotype. A junction boundary mismatches the germline segment, possibly from a read error. This chain connects TRBV7-7 to TRBJ2-3; no clear D gene. There are 13 residues in the CDR3. The germline CDR1 and CDR2 sequences are SSHAT and FNYEAQ (reference sequence). CDR3 region: CASSLGRRDTQYF. The DNA of the CDR3 is TGTGCTAGCAGCTTAGGCAGGAGAGATACGCAGTATTTT.

This clonotype showed up many times. This chain uses TRBV20-1 with TRBJ1-6; 8 bases are shared with TRBD1. This CDR3 has 14 residues. CDR1 and CDR2 (germline): DFQATT, SNEGSKA (reference sequence). V shed 6 bases and J 7 bases; nucleotides not matched to a gene: 8. As DNA, the CDR3 is TGCAGTGCCCGTGGACAGGGTCCCAATTCACCCCTCCACTTT. Translated, it gives CSARGQGPNSPLHF.

This clonotype has ten or more counts. The chain uses TRBV13 and TRBJ1-5; a possible D gene is TRBD1 (5 bases). Per the germline V gene, CDR1 is PRHDT and CDR2 is FYEKMQ (reference sequence). The V gene lost 4 bases and the J gene lost 3 bases, with 10 bases spanning the gap. The CDR3 loop spans 14 amino acids. CDR3 protein: CASSSGPNNQPQHF. The CDR3 bases are TGTGCCAGCAGCTCGGGACCCAACAATCAGCCCCAGCATTTT.

This clonotype was observed a single time. The chain employs TRBV3-1 and TRBJ2-7; 9 nucleotides line up with TRBD2. Trimming at V came to 1 base and at J to 3 bases, leaving 10 bases not matched to a gene. Germline CDR1 LGHDT, CDR2 YNNKEL (reference sequence). CDR3 size: 17 residues. DNA of the CDR3: TGTGCCAGCAGCCAAGGGGTGTCGGCGGGAGGGTTCTACGAGCAGTACTTC. This gives the protein CASSQGVSAGGFYEQYF.